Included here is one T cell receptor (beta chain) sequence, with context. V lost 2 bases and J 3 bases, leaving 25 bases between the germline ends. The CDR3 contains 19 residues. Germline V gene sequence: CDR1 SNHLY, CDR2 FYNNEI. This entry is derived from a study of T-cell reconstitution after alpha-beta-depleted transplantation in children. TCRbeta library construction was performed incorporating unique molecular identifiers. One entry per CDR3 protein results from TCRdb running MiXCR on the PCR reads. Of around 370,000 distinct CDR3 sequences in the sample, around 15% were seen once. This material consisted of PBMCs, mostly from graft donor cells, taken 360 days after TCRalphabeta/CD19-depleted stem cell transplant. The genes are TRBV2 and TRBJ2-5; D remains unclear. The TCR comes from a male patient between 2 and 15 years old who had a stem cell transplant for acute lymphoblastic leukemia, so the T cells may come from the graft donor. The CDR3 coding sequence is TGTGCCAGCAGTGAAAGCCCCCCCGAGAGCCTAGGATACGAAGAGACCCAGTACTTC. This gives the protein CASSESPPESLGYEETQYF.